These T cell receptor beta chains were read from a single sample in a study of blood T cell repertoires in COVID-19. Sequencing used immunoSEQ multiplex PCR; TCRdb keeps in-frame clones, though not all of them. The table has 50,000 to 60,000 clones, about 88% seen once. Sequencing was performed on peripheral blood. These TCRs come from a man between 60 and 75 years old with active COVID-19. The CDR3 runs from the conserved cysteine through the conserved F or W. D genes are given only for firm matches. Not all rows give a size; the values are once, few, many and, for expanded clones, a class.

D gene	J gene	clone size	V gene	CDR3 protein	CDR3 DNA
-	TRBJ1-6	-	TRBV7-2	CASSLGVGSPLHF	TGTGCCAGCAGCTTGGGAGTCGGGTCACCCCTCCACTTT
TRBD2	TRBJ2-1	-	TRBV7-3	CASRASGSSYNEQFF	TGTGCCAGCAGGGCTAGCGGGAGCTCCTACAATGAGCAGTTCTTC
-	TRBJ1-2	-	TRBV7-9	CASSLALKNGNGYTF	TGTGCCAGCAGCTTAGCCCTAAAGAACGGGAATGGCTACACCTTC
-	TRBJ2-7	-	TRBV27	CASSLKGVLDEQYF	TGTGCCAGCAGTTTGAAAGGGGTACTCGACGAGCAGTACTTC
TRBD1	TRBJ2-1	-	TRBV15	CATSSPGQGWNEQFF	TGTGCCACCAGCAGCCCGGGACAGGGGTGGAATGAGCAGTTCTTC
TRBD1	TRBJ1-2	-	TRBV27	CASSFPGGRGYTF	TGTGCCAGCAGTTTCCCAGGGGGCCGGGGCTACACCTTC
TRBD2	TRBJ2-1	-	TRBV10-2	CASNSLAGENEQFF	TGCGCCAGCAACAGTCTAGCGGGAGAAAATGAGCAGTTCTTC
-	TRBJ2-7	-	TRBV19	CASSILEGGGYEQYF	TGTGCCAGTAGTATTTTGGAGGGAGGCGGCTACGAGCAGTACTTC
-	TRBJ2-1	-	TRBV27	CASSQPGLGFNEQFF	TGTGCCAGCAGTCAACCGGGACTGGGATTTAATGAGCAGTTCTTC
-	TRBJ2-3	once	TRBV7-9	CASSDGRWRAGTDTQYF	TGTGCCAGCAGCGATGGGAGGTGGCGGGCAGGCACAGATACGCAGTATTTT
-	TRBJ2-5	-	TRBV5-1	CASSMQAAGETQYF	TGCGCCAGCAGCATGCAAGCGGCGGGGGAGACCCAGTACTTC
-	TRBJ2-2	-	TRBV9	CASSVASTGELFF	TGTGCCAGCAGCGTAGCATCCACCGGGGAGCTGTTTTTT
-	TRBJ1-6	once	TRBV27	CASRRLRAPALHF	TGTGCCAGCAGAAGACTCAGGGCACCGGCCCTCCACTTT
-	TRBJ2-7	-	TRBV12-3/TRBV12-4	CASSLGLGYEQYF	TGTGCCAGCAGCCTTGGACTGGGCTACGAGCAGTACTTC
-	TRBJ2-1	-	TRBV7-9	CASSTVRVQFF	TGTGCCAGCAGCACCGTCCGAGTGCAGTTCTTC
TRBD1	TRBJ2-7	once	TRBV5-1	CASSPRGQVGEQYF	TGCGCCAGCAGCCCCAGGGGGCAGGTGGGGGAGCAGTACTTC
TRBD1	TRBJ2-7	-	TRBV7-8	CASSFWDRGGEQYF	TGTGCCAGCAGCTTTTGGGACAGGGGTGGCGAGCAGTACTTC
-	TRBJ1-4	-	TRBV4-1	CASTTGPGSNEKLFF	TGCGCCAGCACCACCGGACCGGGGTCTAATGAAAAACTGTTTTTT
-	TRBJ2-1	-	TRBV7-3	CASSANGAFNEQFF	TGTGCCAGCAGCGCAAATGGGGCATTCAATGAGCAGTTCTTC
-	TRBJ1-5	-	TRBV6-4	CASSDSSPGRGNQPQHF	TGTGCCAGCAGTGACTCGAGTCCAGGGAGGGGCAATCAGCCCCAGCATTTT
TRBD2	TRBJ2-1	-	TRBV11-3	CASSLDLAGGPKFF	TGTGCCAGCAGCTTAGATCTAGCGGGTGGACCGAAGTTCTTC
-	TRBJ2-4	-	TRBV15	CATSGRGEGKNIQYF	TGTGCCACCAGCGGCAGGGGTGAGGGCAAAAACATTCAGTACTTC
-	TRBJ2-7	-	TRBV28	CASTRPGGGYEQYF	TGTGCCAGCACACGTCCGGGGGGCGGCTACGAGCAGTACTTC
TRBD2	TRBJ2-1	-	TRBV9	CASSLLTSGDEQFF	TGTGCCAGCAGCCTGCTGACTAGCGGGGATGAGCAGTTCTTC
TRBD1	TRBJ1-4	-	TRBV3-1/TRBV3-2	CASSHPGQGNEKLFF	TGTGCCAGCAGCCATCCGGGACAGGGGAATGAAAAACTGTTTTTT
-	TRBJ1-2	-	TRBV10-2	CASSEGASVGYTF	TGCGCCAGCAGTGAGGGGGCATCAGTCGGCTACACCTTC
-	TRBJ2-5	-	TRBV10-1	CASSTSYQETQYF	TGCGCCAGCAGTACTAGCTACCAAGAGACCCAGTACTTC
-	TRBJ2-7	-	TRBV10-1	CASSKSVDYEQYF	TGCGCCAGCAGCAAGTCGGTCGACTACGAGCAGTACTTC
TRBD1	TRBJ1-1	-	TRBV18	CASSPGQGNTEAFF	TGTGCCAGCTCGCCAGGACAGGGGAACACTGAAGCTTTCTTT
TRBD2	TRBJ2-2	-	TRBV7-9	CASSARPLAGPTGELFF	TGTGCCAGCAGCGCCCGGCCACTAGCGGGACCCACCGGGGAGCTGTTTTTT
-	TRBJ2-3	-	TRBV9	CASGGLFITDTQYF	TGTGCCAGCGGCGGACTATTTATCACAGATACGCAGTATTTT
TRBD1	TRBJ1-2	few	TRBV27	CASSRQGAVYGYTF	TGTGCCAGCAGCCGACAGGGGGCGGTCTATGGCTACACCTTC
-	TRBJ2-7	-	TRBV2	CASSEPGPYEQYF	TGTGCCAGCAGTGAGCCGGGTCCCTACGAGCAGTACTTC
-	TRBJ2-1	-	TRBV13	CASSISVGNNEQFF	TGTGCCAGCAGTATTAGCGTCGGGAACAATGAGCAGTTCTTC
-	TRBJ2-3	-	TRBV5-1	CASSLAAGTTDTQYF	TGCGCCAGCAGCTTAGCGGCAGGCACCACAGATACGCAGTATTTT
TRBD2	TRBJ2-1	-	TRBV4-1	CASSQPGTTGEQFF	TGCGCCAGCAGCCAACCCGGGACTACAGGCGAGCAGTTCTTC